Sequencing of this T cell receptor beta chain was carried out in a study of blood T cell repertoires in COVID-19. Turning to the study itself: Specimens from acute and convalescent COVID-19 originated in the United States, Italy and Spain. T cells, B-cell-depleted T cells, or PBMCs provided the cDNA or gDNA that served as material.

Losses at the gene ends were 4 bases for V and 3 bases for J; bases not matched to a gene: 2. CDR3 length: 16 amino acids. Germline loops: CDR1 SGHTA, CDR2 FQGTGA. Original processing notes: Quantification of nucleated cells was approximated via reference gene primer amplification. Sequencing used immunoSEQ multiplex PCR; TCRdb keeps in-frame clones, though not all of them. The V and J calls and clone size are taken from that table; D and trimming were inferred from the DNA. This sample yields 99,000 or so clones, of which around 81% are seen a single time; more than 30% belongs to the top ten. The sequenced sample was peripheral blood. This receptor was obtained from an elderly man with acute or convalescent COVID-19. J is TRBJ2-3 and V is TRBV7-3, with 15 positions matching TRBD2. CDR3 coding DNA: TGTGCCAGCAGCTCGGGACTAGCGGGAGGAACAGATACGCAGTATTTT. Amino acid sequence: CASSSGLAGGTDTQYF. Combining the CDR3 with reference TRBV7-3 and TRBJ2-3 gives the whole variable domain GAGVSQTPSNKVTEKGKYVELRCDPISGHTALYWYRQSLGQGPEFLIYFQGTGAADDSGLPNDRFFAVRPEGSVSTLKIQRTERGDSAVYLCASSSGLAGGTDTQYFGPGTRLTVL.